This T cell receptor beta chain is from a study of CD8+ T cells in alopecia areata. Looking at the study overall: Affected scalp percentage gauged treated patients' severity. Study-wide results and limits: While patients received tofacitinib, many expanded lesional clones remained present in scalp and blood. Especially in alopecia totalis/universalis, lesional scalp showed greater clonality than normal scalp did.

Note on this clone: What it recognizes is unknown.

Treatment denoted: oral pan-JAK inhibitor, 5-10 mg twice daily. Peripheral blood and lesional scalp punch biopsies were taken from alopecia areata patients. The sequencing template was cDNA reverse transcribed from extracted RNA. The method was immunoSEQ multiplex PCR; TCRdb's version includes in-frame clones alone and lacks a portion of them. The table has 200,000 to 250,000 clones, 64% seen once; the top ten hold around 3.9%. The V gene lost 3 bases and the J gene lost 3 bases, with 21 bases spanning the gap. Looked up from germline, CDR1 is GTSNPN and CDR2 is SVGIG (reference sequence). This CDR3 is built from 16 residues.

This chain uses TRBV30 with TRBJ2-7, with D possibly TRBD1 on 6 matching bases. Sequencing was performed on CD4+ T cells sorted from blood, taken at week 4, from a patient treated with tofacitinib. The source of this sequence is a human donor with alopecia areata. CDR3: CAWRLPEQGGDYEQYF. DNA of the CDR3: TGTGCCTGGAGGCTCCCTGAACAAGGGGGAGACTACGAGCAGTACTTC.